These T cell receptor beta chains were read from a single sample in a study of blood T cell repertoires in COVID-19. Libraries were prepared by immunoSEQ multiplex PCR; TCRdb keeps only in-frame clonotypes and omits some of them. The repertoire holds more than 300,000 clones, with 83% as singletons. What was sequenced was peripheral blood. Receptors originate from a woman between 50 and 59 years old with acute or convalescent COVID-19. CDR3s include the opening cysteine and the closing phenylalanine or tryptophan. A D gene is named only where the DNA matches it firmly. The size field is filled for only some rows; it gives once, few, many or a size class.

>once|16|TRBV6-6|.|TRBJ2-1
CASSYPPADWYNEQFF
TGTGCCAGCAGTTATCCTCCTGCGGACTGGTACAATGAGCAGTTCTTC
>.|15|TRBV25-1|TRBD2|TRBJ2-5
CASAPGGLYQETQYF
TGTGCCAGCGCCCCCGGGGGGTTGTACCAAGAGACCCAGTACTTC
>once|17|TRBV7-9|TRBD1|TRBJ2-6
CASSLTGDTSGANVLTF
TGTGCCAGCAGCTTGACAGGGGACACCTCTGGGGCCAACGTCCTGACTTTC
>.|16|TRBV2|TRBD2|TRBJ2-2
CASSRLAGANTGELFF
TGTGCCAGCAGTCGACTAGCGGGAGCGAACACCGGGGAGCTGTTTTTT
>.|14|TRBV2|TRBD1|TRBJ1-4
CASSRDRFNEKLFF
TGTGCCAGCAGCCGGGACAGGTTTAATGAAAAACTGTTTTTT
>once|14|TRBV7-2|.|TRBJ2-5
CASSLGLTQETQYF
TGTGCCAGCAGCTTGGGCCTGACCCAAGAGACCCAGTACTTC
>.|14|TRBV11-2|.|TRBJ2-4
CASSSNLAKNIQYF
TGTGCCAGCAGTTCTAATCTAGCCAAAAACATTCAGTACTTC
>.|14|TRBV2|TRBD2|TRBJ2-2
CANRRTSGAGELFF
TGTGCCAATAGGCGGACTAGCGGGGCCGGGGAGCTGTTTTTT
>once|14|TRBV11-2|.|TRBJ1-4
CASSFSLRGEKLFF
TGTGCCAGCAGCTTCAGCCTAAGGGGTGAAAAACTGTTTTTT
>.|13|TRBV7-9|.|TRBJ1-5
CASSFGLNQPQHF
TGTGCCAGCAGCTTTGGGCTAAATCAGCCCCAGCATTTT
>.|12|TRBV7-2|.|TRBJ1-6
CASSLTHSALHF
TGTGCCAGCAGCCTTACCCATTCGGCCCTCCACTTT
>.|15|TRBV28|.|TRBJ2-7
CASSLWQGTSYEQYF
TGTGCCAGCAGTTTATGGCAGGGGACCTCCTACGAGCAGTACTTC
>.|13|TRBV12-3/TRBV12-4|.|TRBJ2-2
CASNSRRSGELFF
TGTGCCAGCAACTCCCGGCGGTCCGGGGAGCTGTTTTTT
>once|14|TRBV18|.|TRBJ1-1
CASSPPTGNTEAFF
TGTGCCAGCTCACCTCCCACAGGGAACACTGAAGCTTTCTTT
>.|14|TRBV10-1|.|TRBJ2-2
CASRRAGDTGELFF
TGCGCCAGCAGAAGGGCAGGGGACACCGGGGAGCTGTTTTTT
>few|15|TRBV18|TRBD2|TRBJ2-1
CASSPGTSSYNEQFF
TGTGCCAGCTCACCAGGGACTAGCTCCTACAATGAGCAGTTCTTC
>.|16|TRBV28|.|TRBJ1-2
CASRQADSSSLYGYTF
TGTGCCAGCAGACAAGCCGACAGTTCCTCCCTGTATGGCTACACCTTC
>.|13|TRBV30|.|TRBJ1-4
CASHTLRSEKLFF
TGTGCCTCCCACACTTTGCGGAGTGAAAAACTGTTTTTT
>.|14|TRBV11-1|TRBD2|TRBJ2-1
CASREATLYNEQFF
TGTGCCAGCCGGGAGGCTACCCTATACAATGAGCAGTTCTTC
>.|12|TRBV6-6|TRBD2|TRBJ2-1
CASGLAGNEQFF
TGTGCCAGCGGGCTAGCGGGAAATGAGCAGTTCTTC
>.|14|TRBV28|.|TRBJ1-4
CAGGSRGVYEKLFF
TGTGCCGGGGGCTCCCGGGGGGTGTATGAAAAACTGTTTTTT
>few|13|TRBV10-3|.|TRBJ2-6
CAVTGSGANVLTF
TGTGCCGTTACAGGGTCTGGGGCCAACGTCCTGACTTTC